This paragraph covers one T cell receptor beta chain sequence. This sample was included in a study of early T cells in non-severe SARS-CoV-2 infection. Unique molecular identifiers (one per individual cDNA molecule) were attached. TCRdb used MiXCR to reprocess the 5' RACE reads, holding one entry per CDR3 protein. The repertoire holds tens of thousands of distinct CDR3 sequences, around 9.6% seen once, with 4% to 5.5% in the top ten. Trimming removed 4 bases from V and 2 bases from J, with 16 bases in between. In germline, CDR1 is SGHTA, CDR2 FQGNSA. The CDR3 extends over 16 amino acids. The genes are TRBV7-2 and TRBJ2-3, with D perhaps TRBD2 (5 bases). The sequencing here drew on whole blood, taken at baseline. The receptor was isolated from an adult who was a healthcare worker with PCR-confirmed SARS-CoV-2 infection or an uninfected control (not recorded which). In DNA form, the CDR3 reads TGTGCCAGCAGCTCCAGGCCAGCGGTCTACACAGATACGCAGTATTTT. It translates to CASSSRPAVYTDTQYF. The full variable domain, completed using reference TRBV7-2 and TRBJ2-3, is GAGVSQSPSNKVTEKGKDVELRCDPISGHTALYWYRQSLGQGLEFLIYFQGNSAPDKSGLPSDRFSAERTGGSVSTLTIQRTQQEDSAVYLCASSSRPAVYTDTQYFGPGTRLTVL.